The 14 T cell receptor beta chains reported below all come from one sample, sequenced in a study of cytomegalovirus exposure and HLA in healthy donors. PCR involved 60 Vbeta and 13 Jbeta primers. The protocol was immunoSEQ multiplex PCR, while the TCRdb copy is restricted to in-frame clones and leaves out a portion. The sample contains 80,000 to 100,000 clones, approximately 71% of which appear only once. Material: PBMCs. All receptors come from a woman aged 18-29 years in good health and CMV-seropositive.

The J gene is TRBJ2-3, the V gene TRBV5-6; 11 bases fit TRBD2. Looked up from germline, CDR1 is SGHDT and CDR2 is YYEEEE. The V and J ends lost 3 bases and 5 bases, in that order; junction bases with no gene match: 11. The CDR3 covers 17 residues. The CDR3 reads CASSSIRSGRGGDTQYF. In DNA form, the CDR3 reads TGTGCCAGCAGCTCCATCCGTAGCGGGAGGGGGGGAGATACGCAGTATTTT.

CDR3 loop: CASSPGPGLALQETQYF. In DNA, the CDR3 is TGTGCCAGCAGCCCGGGACCGGGACTAGCTCTCCAAGAGACCCAGTACTTC. The chain carries TRBV11-3 and TRBJ2-5; TRBD2 matches at 9 bases. With 5 bases clipped from V and 1 base from J, the junction kept 11 bases outside the gene matches. Germline V CDR1 and CDR2: SGHNT, YENEEA. The CDR3 has 17 residues.

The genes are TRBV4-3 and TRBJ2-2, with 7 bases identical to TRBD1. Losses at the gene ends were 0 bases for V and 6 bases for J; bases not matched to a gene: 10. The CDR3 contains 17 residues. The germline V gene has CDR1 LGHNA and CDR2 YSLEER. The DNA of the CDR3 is TGCGCCAGCAGCCAAGATCGAACAGGGGCCTCTGCCGGGGAGCTGTTTTTT. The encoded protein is CASSQDRTGASAGELFF.

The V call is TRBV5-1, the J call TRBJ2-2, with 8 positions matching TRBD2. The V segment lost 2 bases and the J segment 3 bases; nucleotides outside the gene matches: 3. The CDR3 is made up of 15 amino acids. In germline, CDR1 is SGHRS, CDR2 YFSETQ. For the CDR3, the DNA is TGCGCCAGCAGCTTAGCGGGGGCGGACACCGGGGAGCTGTTTTTT. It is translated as CASSLAGADTGELFF.

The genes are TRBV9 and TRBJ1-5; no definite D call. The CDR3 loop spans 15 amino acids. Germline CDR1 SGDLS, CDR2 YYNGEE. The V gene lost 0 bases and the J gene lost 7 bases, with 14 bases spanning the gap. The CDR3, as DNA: TGTGCCAGCAGCGTAGCTTTCGGGGTGGGACAGCCCCAGCATTTT. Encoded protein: CASSVAFGVGQPQHF.

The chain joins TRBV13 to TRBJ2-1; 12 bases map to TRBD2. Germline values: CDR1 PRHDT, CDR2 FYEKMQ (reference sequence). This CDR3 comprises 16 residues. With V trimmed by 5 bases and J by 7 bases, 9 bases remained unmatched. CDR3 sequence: CASSPHGTSGLNEQFF. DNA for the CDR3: TGTGCCAGCAGCCCGCACGGGACTAGCGGGCTTAATGAGCAGTTCTTC.

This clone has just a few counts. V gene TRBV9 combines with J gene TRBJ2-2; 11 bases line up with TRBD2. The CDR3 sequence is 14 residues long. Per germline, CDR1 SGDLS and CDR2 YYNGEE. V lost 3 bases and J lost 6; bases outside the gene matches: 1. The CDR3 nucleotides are TGTGCCAGCAGCGGGACTAGCGGGCCCGGGGAGCTGTTTTTT. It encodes CASSGTSGPGELFF.

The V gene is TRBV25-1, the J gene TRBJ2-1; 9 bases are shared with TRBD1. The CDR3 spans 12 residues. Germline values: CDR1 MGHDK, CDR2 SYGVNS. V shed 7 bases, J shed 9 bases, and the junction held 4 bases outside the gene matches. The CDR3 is CASKQGAGEQFF. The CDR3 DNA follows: TGTGCCAGCAAACAGGGGGCCGGTGAGCAGTTCTTC.

This chain's CDR3 is CASSVQATGLAGSTDTQYF. The CDR3 bases are TGTGCCAGTAGTGTCCAGGCCACGGGACTAGCGGGGAGCACAGATACGCAGTATTTT. The chain couples TRBV19 to TRBJ2-3, with 13 bases aligning to TRBD2. V gave up 5 bases and J gave up 0 bases; unmatched junction bases: 11. The CDR3 length is 19 residues. From germline, CDR1 is LNHDA and CDR2 SQIVND (reference sequence). The full variable domain, its missing parts supplied by reference TRBV19 and TRBJ2-3, is DGGITQSPKYLFRKEGQNVTLSCEQNLNHDAMYWYRQDPGQGLRLIYYSQIVNDFQKGDIAEGYSVSREKKESFPLTVTSAQKNPTAFYLCASSVQATGLAGSTDTQYFGPGTRLTVL.

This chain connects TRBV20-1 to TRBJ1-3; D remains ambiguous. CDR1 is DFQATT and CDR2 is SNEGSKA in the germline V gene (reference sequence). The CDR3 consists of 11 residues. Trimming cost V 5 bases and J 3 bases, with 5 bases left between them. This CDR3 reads CSASLGNTIYF. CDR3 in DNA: TGCAGTGCTTCCCTTGGAAACACCATATATTTT.

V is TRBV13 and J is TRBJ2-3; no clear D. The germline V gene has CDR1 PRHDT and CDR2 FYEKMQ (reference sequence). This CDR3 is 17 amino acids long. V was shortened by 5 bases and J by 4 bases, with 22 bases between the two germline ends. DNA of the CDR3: TGTGCCAGCAGCCACCGACGGGTTCTAATGGCGGCAGATACGCAGTATTTT. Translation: CASSHRRVLMAADTQYF.

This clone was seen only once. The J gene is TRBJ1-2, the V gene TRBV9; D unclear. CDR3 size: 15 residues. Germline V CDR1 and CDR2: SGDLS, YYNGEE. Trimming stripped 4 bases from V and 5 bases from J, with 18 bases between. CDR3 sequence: CASSFRGGEAYGYTF. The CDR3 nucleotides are TGTGCCAGCAGCTTCCGGGGTGGTGAAGCTTATGGCTACACCTTC. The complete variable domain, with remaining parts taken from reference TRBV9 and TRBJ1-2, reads DSGVTQTPKHLITATGQRVTLRCSPRSGDLSVYWYQQSLDQGLQFLIQYYNGEERAKGNILERFSAQQFPDLHSELNLSSLELGDSALYFCASSFRGGEAYGYTFGSGTRLTVV.

The DNA for the CDR3 is TGTGCCAGCAGCTTAGGATTCCTGGCGGCCGGGGACACCGGGGAGCTGTTTTTT. Translation gives CASSLGFLAAGDTGELFF. The chain carries TRBV7-9 and TRBJ2-2; perhaps TRBD2 as D (5 bases). CDR1 is SEHNR, CDR2 FQNEAQ, per germline (reference sequence). Trimming left V 1 base short and J 3 bases short, with 18 bases between. The CDR3 contains 18 residues. Complete variable domain (other parts from reference TRBV7-9 and TRBJ2-2): DTGVSQNPRHKITKRGQNVTFRCDPISEHNRLYWYRQTLGQGPEFLTYFQNEAQLEKSRLLSDRFSAERPKGSFSTLEIQRTEQGDSAMYLCASSLGFLAAGDTGELFFGEGSRLTVL.

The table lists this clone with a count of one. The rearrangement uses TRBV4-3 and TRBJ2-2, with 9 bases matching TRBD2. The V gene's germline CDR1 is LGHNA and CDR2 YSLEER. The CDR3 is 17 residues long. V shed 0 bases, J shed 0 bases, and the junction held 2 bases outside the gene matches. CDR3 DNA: TGCGCCAGCAGCCAAGATTTAGCGGGGGCGAACACCGGGGAGCTGTTTTTT. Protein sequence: CASSQDLAGANTGELFF.